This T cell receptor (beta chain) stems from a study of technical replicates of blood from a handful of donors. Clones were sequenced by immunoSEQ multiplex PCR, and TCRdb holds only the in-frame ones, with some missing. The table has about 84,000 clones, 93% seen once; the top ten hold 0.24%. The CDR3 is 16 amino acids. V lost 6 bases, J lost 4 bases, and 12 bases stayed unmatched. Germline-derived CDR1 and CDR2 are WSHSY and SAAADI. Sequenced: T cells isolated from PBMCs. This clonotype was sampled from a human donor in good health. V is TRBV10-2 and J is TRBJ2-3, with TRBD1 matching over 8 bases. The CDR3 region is CASRDQGAGGADTQYF. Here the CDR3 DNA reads TGCGCCAGCAGGGACCAGGGGGCGGGCGGGGCAGATACGCAGTATTTT.